The clone carrying this TCR beta chain was detected a few times. Data came from immunoSEQ multiplex PCR; TCRdb stores just in-frame clones and leaves some out. The data contain about 160,000 clones, 79% of them singletons. This entry belongs to a study of blood T cell repertoires in COVID-19. Study summary: The origin of the acute and convalescent COVID-19 samples was the United States, Italy and Spain. Sample material is recorded as cDNA or gDNA derived from T cells, B-cell-depleted T cells, or PBMCs.

Trimming left V 6 bases short and J 7 bases short, with 9 bases between. This CDR3 region has 11 residues. In germline, CDR1 is SEHNR, CDR2 FQNEAQ (reference sequence). Input material: peripheral blood. The receptor was isolated from a woman aged 55-70 years with COVID-19, enrolled during active disease. The rearrangement uses TRBV7-9 and TRBJ1-1; D gene ambiguous. CDR3 in DNA: TGTGCCAGCAGTTCTTACATTGAAGCTTTCTTT. Its translation: CASSSYIEAFF.